Included here is one TCR beta chain sequence, with context. What it recognizes is unknown. This specimen belongs to a study of CD8 T cells in ankylosing spondylitis. Overall study findings and caveats: It was reported that disease-linked clones were significantly enriched in matched ankylosing spondylitis synovial fluid.

The V gene's germline CDR1 is ENHRY and CDR2 SYGVKD. The V and J ends lost 11 bases and 8 bases, in that order; junction bases with no gene match: 13. The CDR3 totals 13 residues. TCRdb independently ran MiXCR on the 5' RACE reads; one entry per CDR3 protein. The sample has 200,000 to 300,000 distinct CDR3 sequences, less than 10% seen once; the top ten hold almost 7%. Sequencing was performed on blood, either unsorted or a sorted T cell fraction (not recorded which). This rearrangement joins TRBV10-3 to TRBJ2-7, with 9 bases that match TRBD1. This clonotype was obtained from a male donor with ankylosing spondylitis or in good health (not recorded which). CDR3: CAGAGTGPAKQYF. CDR3 DNA: TGTGCCGGCGCGGGGACAGGGCCCGCAAAGCAGTACTTC.